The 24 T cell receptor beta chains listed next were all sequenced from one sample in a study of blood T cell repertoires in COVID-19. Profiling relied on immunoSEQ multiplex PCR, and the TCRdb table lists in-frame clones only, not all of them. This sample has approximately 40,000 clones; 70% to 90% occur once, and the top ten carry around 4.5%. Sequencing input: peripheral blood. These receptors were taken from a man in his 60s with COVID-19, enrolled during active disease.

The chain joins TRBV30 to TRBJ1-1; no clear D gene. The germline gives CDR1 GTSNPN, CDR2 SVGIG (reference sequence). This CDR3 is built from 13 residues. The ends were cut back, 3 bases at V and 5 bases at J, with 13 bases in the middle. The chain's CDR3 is CAWRDRGWTEAFF. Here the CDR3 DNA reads TGTGCCTGGAGGGACCGGGGATGGACTGAAGCTTTCTTT.

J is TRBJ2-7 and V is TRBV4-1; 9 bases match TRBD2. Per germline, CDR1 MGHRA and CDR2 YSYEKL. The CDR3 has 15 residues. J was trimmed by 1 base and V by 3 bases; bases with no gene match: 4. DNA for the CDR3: TGCGCCAGCAGCCAGTCGACTAGCGGATCCTACGAGCAGTACTTC. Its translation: CASSQSTSGSYEQYF.

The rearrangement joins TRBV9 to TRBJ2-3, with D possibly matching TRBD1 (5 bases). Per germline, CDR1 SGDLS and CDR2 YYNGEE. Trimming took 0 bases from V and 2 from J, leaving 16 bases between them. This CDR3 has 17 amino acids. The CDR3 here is CASSVGRAMGPTDTQYF. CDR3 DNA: TGTGCCAGCAGCGTAGGCAGGGCTATGGGGCCCACAGATACGCAGTATTTT.

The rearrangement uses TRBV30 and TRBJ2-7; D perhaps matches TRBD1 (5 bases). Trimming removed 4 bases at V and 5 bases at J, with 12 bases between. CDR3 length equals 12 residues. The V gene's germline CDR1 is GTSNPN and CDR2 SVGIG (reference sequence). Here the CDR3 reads CAWTDSRHEQYF. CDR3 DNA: TGTGCCTGGACTGACAGTCGCCACGAGCAGTACTTC.

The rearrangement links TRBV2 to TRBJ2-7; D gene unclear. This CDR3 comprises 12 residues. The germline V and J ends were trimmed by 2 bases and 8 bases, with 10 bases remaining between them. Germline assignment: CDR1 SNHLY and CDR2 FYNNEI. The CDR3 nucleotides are TGTGCCAGCAGTGAAACCCGGGTGCAGCAGTACTTC. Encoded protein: CASSETRVQQYF.

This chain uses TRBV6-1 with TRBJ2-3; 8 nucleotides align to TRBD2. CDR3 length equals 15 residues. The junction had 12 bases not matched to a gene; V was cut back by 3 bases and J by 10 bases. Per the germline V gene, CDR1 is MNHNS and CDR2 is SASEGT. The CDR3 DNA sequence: TGTGCCAGCAGTGAGGAACTAGCGGTTCGAGGGGCGCAGTATTTT. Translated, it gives CASSEELAVRGAQYF.

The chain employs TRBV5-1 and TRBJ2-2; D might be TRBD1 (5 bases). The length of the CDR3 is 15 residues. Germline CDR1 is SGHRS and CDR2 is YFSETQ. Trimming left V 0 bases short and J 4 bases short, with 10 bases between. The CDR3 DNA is TGCGCCAGCAGCTTGGGCAGGGTAATCACCGGGGAGCTGTTTTTT. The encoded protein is CASSLGRVITGELFF.

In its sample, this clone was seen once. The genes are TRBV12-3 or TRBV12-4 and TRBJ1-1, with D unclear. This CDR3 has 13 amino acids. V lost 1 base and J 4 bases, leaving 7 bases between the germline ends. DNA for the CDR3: TGTGCCAGCAGTTTAGGCCCGGGCACTGAAGCTTTCTTT. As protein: CASSLGPGTEAFF.

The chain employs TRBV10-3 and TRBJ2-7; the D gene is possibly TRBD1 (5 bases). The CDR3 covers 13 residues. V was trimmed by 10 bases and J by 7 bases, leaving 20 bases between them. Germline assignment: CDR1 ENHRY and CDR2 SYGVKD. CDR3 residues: CATRAGGAGEQYF. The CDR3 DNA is TGTGCCACCAGGGCCGGTGGGGCAGGGGAGCAGTACTTC.

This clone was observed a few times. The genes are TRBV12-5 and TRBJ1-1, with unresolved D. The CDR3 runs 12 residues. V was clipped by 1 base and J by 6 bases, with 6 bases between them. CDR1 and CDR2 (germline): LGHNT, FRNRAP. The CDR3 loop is CASGLERAEAFF. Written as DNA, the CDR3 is TGTGCTAGTGGTTTGGAGCGTGCTGAAGCTTTCTTT.

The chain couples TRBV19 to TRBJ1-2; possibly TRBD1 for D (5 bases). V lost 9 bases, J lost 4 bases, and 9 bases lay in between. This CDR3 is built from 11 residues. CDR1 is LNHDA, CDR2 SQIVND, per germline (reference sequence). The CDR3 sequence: CASREGYGYTF. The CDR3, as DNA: TGTGCCAGCAGGGAGGGCTATGGCTACACCTTC.

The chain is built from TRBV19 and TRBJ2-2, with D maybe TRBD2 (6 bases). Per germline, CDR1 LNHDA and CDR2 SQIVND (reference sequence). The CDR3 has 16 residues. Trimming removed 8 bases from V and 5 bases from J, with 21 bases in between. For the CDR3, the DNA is TGTGCCAGTCACCCCTTGGCGGGGTCAGGGACCGGGGAGCTGTTTTTT. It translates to CASHPLAGSGTGELFF. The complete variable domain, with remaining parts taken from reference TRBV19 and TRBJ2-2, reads DGGITQSPKYLFRKEGQNVTLSCEQNLNHDAMYWYRQDPGQGLRLIYYSQIVNDFQKGDIAEGYSVSREKKESFPLTVTSAQKNPTAFYLCASHPLAGSGTGELFFGEGSRLTVL.

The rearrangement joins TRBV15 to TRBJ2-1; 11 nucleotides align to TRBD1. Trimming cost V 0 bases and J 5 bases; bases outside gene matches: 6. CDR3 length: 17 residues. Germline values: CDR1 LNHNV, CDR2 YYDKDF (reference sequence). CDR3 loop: CATSRDPRTGGHNEQFF. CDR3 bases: TGTGCCACCAGCAGAGATCCCCGGACAGGGGGCCACAATGAGCAGTTCTTC. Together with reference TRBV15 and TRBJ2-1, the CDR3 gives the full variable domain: DAMVIQNPRYQVTQFGKPVTLSCSQTLNHNVMYWYQQKSSQAPKLLFHYYDKDFNNEADTPDNFQSRRPNTSFCFLDIRSPGLGDTAMYLCATSRDPRTGGHNEQFFGPGTRLTVL.

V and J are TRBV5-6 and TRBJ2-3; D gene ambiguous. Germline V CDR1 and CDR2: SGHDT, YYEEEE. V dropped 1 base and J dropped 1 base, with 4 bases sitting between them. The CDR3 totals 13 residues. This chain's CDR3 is CASSLTGTDTQYF. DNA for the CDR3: TGTGCCAGCAGCTTGACAGGCACAGATACGCAGTATTTT. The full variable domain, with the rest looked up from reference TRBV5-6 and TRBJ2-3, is DAGVTQSPTHLIKTRGQQVTLRCSPKSGHDTVSWYQQALGQGPQFIFQYYEEEERQRGNFPDRFSGHQFPNYSSELNVNALLLGDSALYLCASSLTGTDTQYFGPGTRLTVL.

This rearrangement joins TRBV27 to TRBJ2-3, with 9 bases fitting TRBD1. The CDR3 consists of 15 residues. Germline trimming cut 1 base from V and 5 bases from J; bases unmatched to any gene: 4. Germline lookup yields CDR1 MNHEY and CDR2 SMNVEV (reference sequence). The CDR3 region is CASSLLGQGQDTQYF. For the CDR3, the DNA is TGTGCCAGCAGTTTATTGGGACAGGGACAAGATACGCAGTATTTT.

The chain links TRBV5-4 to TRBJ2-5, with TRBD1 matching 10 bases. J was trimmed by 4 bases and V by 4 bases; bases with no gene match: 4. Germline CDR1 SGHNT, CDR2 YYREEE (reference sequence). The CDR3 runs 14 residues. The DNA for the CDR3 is TGTGCCAGCAGCGCGGACAGGGGGAGAGAGACCCAGTACTTC. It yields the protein CASSADRGRETQYF.

The CDR3 protein is CASTITGGTEAFF. CDR3 bases: TGTGCCAGCACCATAACGGGAGGCACTGAAGCTTTCTTT. The chain is built from TRBV28 and TRBJ1-1; D not resolved. The germline CDR1 and CDR2 sequences are MDHEN and SYDVKM. This CDR3 spans 13 amino acids. V dropped 7 bases and J dropped 4 bases, with 13 bases sitting between them.

CDR3 protein: CATRQGQGTQYF. In nucleotides, the CDR3 is TGTGCCACCCGACAGGGCCAGGGTACCCAGTACTTC. The rearrangement uses TRBV28 and TRBJ2-5; 7 bases map to TRBD1. CDR3 length: 12 residues. The V segment lost 10 bases and the J segment 8 bases; nucleotides outside the gene matches: 10. Per germline, CDR1 MDHEN and CDR2 SYDVKM. The whole variable domain, filled in from reference TRBV28 and TRBJ2-5, reads DVKVTQSSRYLVKRTGEKVFLECVQDMDHENMFWYRQDPGLGLRLIYFSYDVKMKEKGDIPEGYSVSREKKERFSLILESASTNQTSMYLCATRQGQGTQYFGPGTRLLVL.

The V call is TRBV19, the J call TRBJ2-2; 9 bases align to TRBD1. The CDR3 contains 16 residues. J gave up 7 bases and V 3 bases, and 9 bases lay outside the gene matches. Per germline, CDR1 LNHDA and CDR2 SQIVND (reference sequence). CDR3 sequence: CASSIPGGQGSGELFF. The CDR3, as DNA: TGTGCCAGTAGTATTCCCGGCGGACAGGGGAGCGGGGAGCTGTTTTTT.

For the CDR3, the DNA is TGCGCCAGCAGTCACTCGGGACAGGGGGCCTATGAGCAGTTCTTC. Translating gives CASSHSGQGAYEQFF. This rearrangement joins TRBV23-1 to TRBJ2-1; 12 bases are a match to TRBD1. TRBV23-1 qualifies as an ORF whose function is uncertain. The CDR3 consists of 15 residues. V gave up 3 bases and J gave up 8 bases; unmatched junction bases: 5.

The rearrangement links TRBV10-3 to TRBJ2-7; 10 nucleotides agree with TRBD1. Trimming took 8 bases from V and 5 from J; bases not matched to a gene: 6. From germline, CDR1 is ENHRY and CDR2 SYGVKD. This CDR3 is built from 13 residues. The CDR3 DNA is TGTGCCATCGGGGGACAGGGGTTTCACGAGCAGTACTTC. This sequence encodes CAIGGQGFHEQYF.

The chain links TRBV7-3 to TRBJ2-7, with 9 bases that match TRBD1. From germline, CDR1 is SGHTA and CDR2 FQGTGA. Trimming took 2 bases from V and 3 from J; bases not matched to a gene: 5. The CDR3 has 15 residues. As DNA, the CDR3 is TGTGCCAGCAGCTTATCGGGACAGGGAGACTACGAGCAGTACTTC. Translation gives CASSLSGQGDYEQYF.

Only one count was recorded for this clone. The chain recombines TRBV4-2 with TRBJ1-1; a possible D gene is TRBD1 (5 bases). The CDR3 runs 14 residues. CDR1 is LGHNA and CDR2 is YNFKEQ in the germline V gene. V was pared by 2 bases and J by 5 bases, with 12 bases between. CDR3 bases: TGTGCCAGCAGCCAAACAATAAGGGGTACTGAAGCTTTCTTT. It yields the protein CASSQTIRGTEAFF.

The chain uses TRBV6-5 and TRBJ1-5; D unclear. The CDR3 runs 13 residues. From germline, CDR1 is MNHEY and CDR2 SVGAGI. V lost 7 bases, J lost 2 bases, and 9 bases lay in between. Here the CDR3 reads CASKEVGNQPQHF. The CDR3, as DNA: TGTGCCAGCAAGGAGGTCGGCAATCAGCCCCAGCATTTT.